The 32 T cell receptor beta chains listed next were all sequenced from one sample in a study of T cells in Graves' hyperthyroidism and ophthalmopathy. Researchers took RNA transcripts and amplified the TCR beta CDR3 regions from them. Using the HTBI primer set, a first-round RT-PCR was run on the TCR CDR3. TCRdb itself ran the multiplex PCR reads through MiXCR, one entry per CDR3 protein. Here the sample spans just over 550,000 distinct CDR3 sequences, 46% being singletons. The sample was peripheral blood or thyroid tissue (not recorded which). The origin of the receptors is a woman aged 18-35 years with Graves' hyperthyroidism.

This chain connects TRBV10-3 to TRBJ2-7; D is possibly TRBD2 (6 bases). The J call could be wrong; TRBJ2-1 is a better fit for the DNA end. There are 12 residues in the CDR3. Germline CDR1 is ENHRY and CDR2 is SYGVKD. The CDR3 sequence is CAITQEGNEQFF. For the CDR3, the DNA is TGTGCCATCACCCAGGAGGGCAATGAGCAGTTCTTC.

This clonotype was seen ten or more times. The chain is built from TRBV7-9 and TRBJ2-7, with a tentative D call TRBD2 (6 bases). Germline lookup yields CDR1 SEHNR and CDR2 FQNEAQ (reference sequence). There are 12 residues in the CDR3. V lost 3 bases and J lost 6, with 9 bases in between. The CDR3: CASSLGGGEQYF. Here the CDR3 DNA reads TGTGCCAGCAGCTTGGGAGGAGGCGAGCAGTACTTC.

The V and J genes are TRBV5-1 and TRBJ2-7; D ambiguous. V was trimmed by 2 bases and J by 1 base, leaving 7 bases between them. CDR3 length: 13 residues. Germline V gives CDR1 SGHRS, CDR2 YFSETQ. CDR3 nucleotides: TGCGCCAGCAGCTTTGACTGGTCCTACGAGCAGTACTTC. Its translation: CASSFDWSYEQYF.

This clonotype was detected a few times. The V gene is TRBV13, the J gene TRBJ1-1, with TRBD1 as a possible D gene (6 bases). Looked up from germline, CDR1 is PRHDT and CDR2 is FYEKMQ (reference sequence). V was pared by 6 bases and J by 3 bases, with 14 bases between. The CDR3 spans 14 residues. The CDR3 DNA sequence: TGTGCCAGCAGACCAAAGGGGGGCCACACTGAAGCTTTCTTT. It encodes CASRPKGGHTEAFF.

This clonotype was seen a handful of times. The J gene is TRBJ2-7, the V gene TRBV6-1; D unresolved. CDR1 and CDR2 from the germline V gene are MNHNS and SASEGT. V was clipped by 5 bases and J by 3 bases, with 11 bases between them. The CDR3 extends over 13 amino acids. CDR3 DNA sequence: TGTGCCAGCAGTTTAGGACGGATCTACGAGCAGTACTTC. Protein sequence: CASSLGRIYEQYF.

This rearrangement joins TRBV2 to TRBJ2-7; the D is unclear. V was shortened by 6 bases and J by 7 bases, with 22 bases between the two germline ends. The CDR3 contains 15 residues. Germline V CDR1 and CDR2: SNHLY, FYNNEI. The CDR3 nucleotides are TGTGCCAGCAGATCGGGCAGAAAAAAGATGGGAGAGCAGTACTTC. Amino acids: CASRSGRKKMGEQYF.

The J gene is TRBJ1-2, the V gene TRBV15, with 8 positions matching TRBD1. V was pared by 3 bases and J by 3 bases, with 12 bases of the junction left unmatched. Germline-derived CDR1 and CDR2 are LNHNV and YYDKDF (reference sequence). This CDR3 region has 17 residues. The CDR3 is CATSSGTEAGGDYGYTF. In DNA, the CDR3 is TGTGCCACCAGCAGCGGGACGGAGGCAGGGGGCGACTATGGCTACACCTTC.

This clonotype turned up a few times. The junction differs from germline at one of its ends, possibly a read error. The chain joins TRBV28 to TRBJ1-4, with TRBD1 matching over 9 bases. CDR3 length equals 15 residues. CDR1 is MDHEN, CDR2 SYDVKM, per germline. CDR3 region: CASSLWGQGDEKLFF. The CDR3, as DNA: TGTGCCAGCAGTCTATGGGGACAGGGAGATGAAAAACTGTTTTTT.

Of note for this clonotype: A read error may explain this, as a much larger clone is one base away. The chain links TRBV19 to TRBJ1-1; 7 bases are a match to TRBD1. The CDR3 is made up of 13 amino acids. V lost 3 bases, J lost 7 bases, and 5 bases stayed unmatched. In germline, CDR1 is LNHDA, CDR2 SQIVND (reference sequence). The CDR3 nucleotides are TGTGCCAGTAGTATTAGACAGGGAATTGAAGCTTTCTTT. Amino acid sequence: CASSIRQGIEAFF.

The chain combines TRBV6-5 with TRBJ1-4; no definite D call. CDR3 length: 17 residues. Trimming cost V 2 bases and J 8 bases, with 21 bases left between them. CDR1 and CDR2 (germline): MNHEY, SVGAGI. The CDR3 loop is CASSYPSNSRGREKLFF. DNA of the CDR3: TGTGCCAGCAGTTACCCCTCCAACTCCCGGGGAAGGGAAAAACTGTTTTTT.

The chain joins TRBV20-1 to TRBJ1-5, with D tentatively TRBD1 (6 bases). The CDR3 totals 15 residues. V lost 2 bases to trimming and J lost 0 bases, with 11 bases between them. Germline CDR1 and CDR2: DFQATT and SNEGSKA (reference sequence). In nucleotides, the CDR3 is TGCAGTGCTAGAAGGGACATAACTAGCAATCAGCCCCAGCATTTT. Translating gives CSARRDITSNQPQHF.

On this clonotype: This CDR3 fails to terminate in the conserved phenylalanine or tryptophan, so it likely reflects a read error. The DNA is left out, because the CDR3 cannot be placed on it with certainty; the CDR3 is given as TCRdb lists it. This chain joins TRBV6-4 and TRBJ1-2. The CDR3 spans 11 residues, counting both ends. The germline CDR1 and CDR2 sequences are MRHNA and SNTAGT. Here the CDR3 reads CASSRQGTNSY.

The table lists this clonotype with many counts. The genes are TRBV7-8 and TRBJ2-2; D not certain. The V and J ends lost 5 bases and 8 bases respectively, with 15 bases between them. This CDR3 has 14 amino acids. Germline V gives CDR1 SGHVS, CDR2 FQNEAQ. CDR3 loop: CASSARWVQGELFF. CDR3 bases: TGTGCCAGCAGCGCCCGATGGGTCCAGGGGGAGCTGTTTTTT.

The chain couples TRBV4-1 to TRBJ2-7, with 7 bases identical to TRBD2. CDR1 and CDR2 from the germline V gene are MGHRA and YSYEKL. With 5 bases clipped from V and 3 bases from J, the junction kept 1 base outside the gene matches. This CDR3 has 12 residues. DNA of the CDR3: TGCGCCAGCAGCGCGGGGGACTACGAGCAGTACTTC. Translation gives CASSAGDYEQYF.

The CDR3 reads CASSDRGGSQPQHF. Here the CDR3 DNA reads TGTGCCAGCAGTGACAGGGGGGGTTCCCAGCCCCAGCATTTT. The V gene is TRBV25-1, the J gene TRBJ1-5; 7 nucleotides align to TRBD1. Germline values: CDR1 MGHDK, CDR2 SYGVNS. After removal of 3 bases from V and 7 bases from J, the junction contained 6 bases not matched to a gene. The CDR3 is 14 amino acids.

Notes on this clonotype: Just one base apart from a much larger clone, this may be a read error. The chain recombines TRBV29-1 with TRBJ1-3, with D possibly matching TRBD1 (6 bases). The V end was cut by 4 bases, the J end by 2 bases, with 9 bases between. The CDR3 length is 13 residues. From germline, CDR1 is SQVTM and CDR2 ANQGSEA. CDR3 protein: CSVVDRTGNTIYF. For the CDR3, the DNA is TGCAGCGTTGTAGACAGGACTGGAAACACCATATATTTT.

This sequence joins TRBV5-1 and TRBJ2-7; a possible D gene is TRBD1 (6 bases). CDR1 is SGHRS, CDR2 YFSETQ, per germline. The CDR3 is 14 residues long. V gave up 4 bases and J gave up 3 bases, with 14 bases separating them. CDR3 sequence: CASSDQTGLYEQYF. CDR3 DNA sequence: TGCGCCAGCAGCGACCAGACAGGACTCTACGAGCAGTACTTC.

This clonotype came up a few times. This chain connects TRBV25-1 to TRBJ1-5; TRBD1 agrees at 8 bases. Germline CDR1 reads MGHDK; CDR2 reads SYGVNS. CDR3 size: 14 residues. V dropped 3 bases and J dropped 5; count of bases not matched to a gene: 3. CDR3: CASSDRGRDQPQHF. The CDR3 DNA reads as TGTGCCAGCAGTGACAGGGGGCGCGATCAGCCCCAGCATTTT. The full variable domain, completed using reference TRBV25-1 and TRBJ1-5, is EADIYQTPRYLVIGTGKKITLECSQTMGHDKMYWYQQDPGMELHLIHYSYGVNSTEKGDLSSESTVSRIRTEHFPLTLESARPSHTSQYLCASSDRGRDQPQHFGDGTRLSIL.

The table lists this clonotype with many counts. The rearrangement joins TRBV6-5 to TRBJ2-7; D uncertain. Germline V gene sequence: CDR1 MNHEY, CDR2 SVGAGI. CDR3 size: 12 residues. V lost 7 bases and J 6 bases, leaving 13 bases between the germline ends. The CDR3 DNA follows: TGTGCCAGCAACAAACCCCCGCGCGAGCAGTACTTC. The encoded protein is CASNKPPREQYF.

The chain joins TRBV2 to TRBJ2-5; TRBD1 matches 7 bases. This CDR3 region has 13 residues. Germline loops: CDR1 SNHLY, CDR2 FYNNEI. J lost 2 bases, V lost 8 bases, and 5 bases had no gene match. CDR3 protein: CASGGQIQETQYF. CDR3 sequence (DNA): TGTGCCAGCGGGGGACAGATACAAGAGACCCAGTACTTC.

The V gene is TRBV5-1, the J gene TRBJ2-7; TRBD1 might be the D (6 bases). The CDR3 is 15 amino acids. V lost 0 bases and J lost 7, with 17 bases in between. The germline CDR1 and CDR2 sequences are SGHRS and YFSETQ. DNA of the CDR3: TGCGCCAGCAGCTTGGCCACAGGGCCCATAGGAGAGCAGTACTTC. As protein: CASSLATGPIGEQYF.

This clonotype was seen a few times. The V and J genes are TRBV20-1 and TRBJ2-5; possibly TRBD1 for D (5 bases). Germline V gives CDR1 DFQATT, CDR2 SNEGSKA (reference sequence). The CDR3 is 15 amino acids. Trimming pared 0 bases from V and 1 base from J, leaving 12 bases between. The chain's CDR3 is CSARDSGHLQETQYF. For the CDR3, the DNA is TGCAGTGCTAGAGATAGTGGACACCTCCAAGAGACCCAGTACTTC.

V gene TRBV7-2 combines with J gene TRBJ2-3, with 7 bases identical to TRBD2. The CDR3 spans 16 residues. The V gene's germline CDR1 is SGHTA and CDR2 FQGNSA. Germline trimming cut 4 bases from V and 4 bases from J; bases unmatched to any gene: 11. As DNA, the CDR3 is TGTGCCAGCAGCTCTCCCTTGGGGGGGGATTCAGATACGCAGTATTTT. Translated: CASSSPLGGDSDTQYF.

This clonotype was detected only a few times. The chain has TRBV7-3 and TRBJ2-7; D unclear. This CDR3 has 14 amino acids. CDR1 is SGHTA and CDR2 is FQGTGA in the germline V gene. V was cut by 2 bases and J by 0 bases, with 8 bases left in between. The CDR3 DNA follows: TGTGCCAGCAGCTTATTGGAGAGCTCCTACGAGCAGTACTTC. Translation: CASSLLESSYEQYF.

This rearrangement joins TRBV2 to TRBJ2-7; possibly TRBD1 for D (5 bases). Trimming took off 1 base at V and 0 bases at J, with 10 bases between the two ends. Germline V gene data show CDR1 as SNHLY and CDR2 as FYNNEI. This CDR3 region has 15 residues. Here the CDR3 reads CASSEEAGYSYEQYF. CDR3 coding DNA: TGTGCCAGCAGTGAAGAAGCAGGGTACTCCTACGAGCAGTACTTC.

The J gene is TRBJ1-2, the V gene TRBV12-3 or TRBV12-4; D not resolved. This CDR3 has 14 residues. Trimming pared 7 bases from V and 1 base from J, leaving 13 bases between. CDR3: CASTIGGFNYGYTF. CDR3 DNA sequence: TGTGCCAGCACCATCGGAGGGTTTAACTATGGCTACACCTTC.

The table lists this clonotype with many counts. The CDR3: CASSDEGTVNQPQHF. For the CDR3, the DNA is TGTGCCAGCAGTGACGAGGGGACGGTGAATCAGCCCCAGCATTTT. The V call is TRBV2, the J call TRBJ1-5; D may be TRBD1 (5 bases). Germline CDR1 is SNHLY and CDR2 is FYNNEI. V lost 3 bases, J lost 4 bases, and 13 bases lay in between. The CDR3 totals 15 residues.

This clonotype was recorded only once. The rearrangement joins TRBV9 to TRBJ1-1, with 10 bases that match TRBD1. Germline CDR1 and CDR2: SGDLS and YYNGEE. The length of the CDR3 is 14 residues. With V trimmed by 4 bases and J by 5 bases, 5 bases remained unmatched. This CDR3 is CASSLGTGETEAFF. Here the CDR3 DNA reads TGTGCCAGCAGCCTTGGGACAGGGGAGACTGAAGCTTTCTTT. Full variable domain (missing parts from reference TRBV9 and TRBJ1-1): DSGVTQTPKHLITATGQRVTLRCSPRSGDLSVYWYQQSLDQGLQFLIQYYNGEERAKGNILERFSAQQFPDLHSELNLSSLELGDSALYFCASSLGTGETEAFFGQGTRLTVV.

This clonotype was counted a few times. The J gene is TRBJ2-7, the V gene TRBV9, with 10 bases identical to TRBD2. In germline, CDR1 is SGDLS, CDR2 YYNGEE. CDR3 length equals 15 residues. V was clipped by 0 bases and J by 4 bases; unmatched bases: 4. The CDR3 nucleotides read TGTGCCAGCAGCGTAGCGGCTAGCGGGAGTTACGAGCAGTACTTC. Translated: CASSVAASGSYEQYF.

About this clonotype: The junction departs from germline at one end; a sequencing error may be responsible. The CDR3 coding sequence is TGTGCCAGCAGCCCTAACGGACTAGCGGGAGTGGAGCAGTACTTC. This sequence encodes CASSPNGLAGVEQYF. The rearrangement uses TRBV5-1 and TRBJ2-7, with 13 bases lining up with TRBD2. Germline values: CDR1 SGHRS, CDR2 YFSETQ. This CDR3 region has 15 residues.

The chain carries TRBV30 and TRBJ2-5; 7 bases align to TRBD1. The CDR3 loop spans 12 amino acids. With V trimmed by 2 bases and J by 7 bases, 4 bases remained unmatched. Germline V lookup: CDR1 GTSNPN, CDR2 SVGIG (reference sequence). This CDR3 is CAWSRPGGTQYF. Written as DNA, the CDR3 is TGTGCCTGGAGTCGTCCAGGGGGGACCCAGTACTTC.

With respect to this clonotype: This clone may be a read error of a much larger clone one base away. V and J are TRBV2 and TRBJ1-1; possible D gene TRBD1, 6 bases. CDR3 length: 14 residues. Deletions cut 10 bases from V and 0 bases from J, with 15 bases between. Germline V gene data show CDR1 as SNHLY and CDR2 as FYNNEI. CDR3 DNA: TGTGCCAACACGTACAGGGTCATGAACACTGAAGCTTTCTTT. Its translation: CANTYRVMNTEAFF.